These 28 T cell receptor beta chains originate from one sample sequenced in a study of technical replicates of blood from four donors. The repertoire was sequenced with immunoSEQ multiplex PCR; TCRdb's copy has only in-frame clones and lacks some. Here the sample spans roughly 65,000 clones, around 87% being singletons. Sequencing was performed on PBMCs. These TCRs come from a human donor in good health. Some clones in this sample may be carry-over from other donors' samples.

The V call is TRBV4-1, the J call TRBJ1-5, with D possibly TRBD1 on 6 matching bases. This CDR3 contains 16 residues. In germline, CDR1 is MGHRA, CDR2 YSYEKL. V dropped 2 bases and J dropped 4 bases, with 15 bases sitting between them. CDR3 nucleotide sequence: TGCGCCAGCAGCCAACCCGGGAGGGGGATTAATCAGCCCCAGCATTTT. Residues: CASSQPGRGINQPQHF.

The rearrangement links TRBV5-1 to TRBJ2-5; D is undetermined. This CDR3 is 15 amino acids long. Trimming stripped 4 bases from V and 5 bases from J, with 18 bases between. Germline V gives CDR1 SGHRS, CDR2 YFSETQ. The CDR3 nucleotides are TGCGCCAGCAGCCCCCGCCGTCTGGGCCGGGAGACCCAGTACTTC. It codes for CASSPRRLGRETQYF.

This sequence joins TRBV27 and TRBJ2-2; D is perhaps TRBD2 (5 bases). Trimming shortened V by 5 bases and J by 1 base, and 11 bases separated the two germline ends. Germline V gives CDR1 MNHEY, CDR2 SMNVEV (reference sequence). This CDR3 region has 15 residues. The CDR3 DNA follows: TGTGCCAGCAGTCCTCGCGGGTTGAACACCGGGGAGCTGTTTTTT. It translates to CASSPRGLNTGELFF.

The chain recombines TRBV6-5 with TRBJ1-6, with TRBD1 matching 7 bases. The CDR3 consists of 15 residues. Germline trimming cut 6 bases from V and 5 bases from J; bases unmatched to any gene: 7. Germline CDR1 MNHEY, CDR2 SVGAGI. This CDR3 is CASRRTGGHNSPLHF. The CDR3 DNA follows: TGTGCCAGCAGACGGACAGGTGGCCATAATTCACCCCTCCACTTT.

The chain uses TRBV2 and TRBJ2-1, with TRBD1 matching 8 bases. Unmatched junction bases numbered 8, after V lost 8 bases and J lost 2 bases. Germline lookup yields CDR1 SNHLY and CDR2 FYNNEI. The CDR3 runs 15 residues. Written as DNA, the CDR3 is TGTGCCAGCCGGCTCAGGGGGCTTGCCTACAATGAGCAGTTCTTC. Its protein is CASRLRGLAYNEQFF.

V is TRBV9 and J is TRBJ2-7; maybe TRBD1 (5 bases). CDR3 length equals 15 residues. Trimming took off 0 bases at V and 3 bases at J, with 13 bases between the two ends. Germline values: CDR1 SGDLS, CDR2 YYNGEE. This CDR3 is CASSVGAGFFYEQYF. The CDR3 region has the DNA TGTGCCAGCAGCGTAGGGGCAGGGTTCTTCTACGAGCAGTACTTC.

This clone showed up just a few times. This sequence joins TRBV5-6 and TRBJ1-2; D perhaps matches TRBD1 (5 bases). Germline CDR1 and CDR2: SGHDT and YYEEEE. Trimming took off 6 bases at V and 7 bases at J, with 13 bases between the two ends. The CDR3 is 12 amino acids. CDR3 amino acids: CASKRNRIGYTF. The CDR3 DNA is TGTGCCAGCAAGCGAAACAGGATTGGCTACACCTTC.

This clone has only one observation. For the CDR3, the DNA is TGTGCCAGCAGCCAAGAGCGGGGGTCCTACGAGCAGTACTTC. Amino acids: CASSQERGSYEQYF. V is TRBV4-2 and J is TRBJ2-7, with TRBD2 matching 7 bases. The CDR3 has 14 residues. J lost 1 base, V lost 0 bases, and 0 bases had no gene match. Germline V gives CDR1 LGHNA, CDR2 YNFKEQ.

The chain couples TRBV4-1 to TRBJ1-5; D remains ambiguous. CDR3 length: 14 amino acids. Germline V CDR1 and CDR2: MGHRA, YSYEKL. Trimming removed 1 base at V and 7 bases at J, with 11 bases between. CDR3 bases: TGCGCCAGCAGCCAAGTCCAGGTTTCGCAGCCCCAGCATTTT. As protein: CASSQVQVSQPQHF.

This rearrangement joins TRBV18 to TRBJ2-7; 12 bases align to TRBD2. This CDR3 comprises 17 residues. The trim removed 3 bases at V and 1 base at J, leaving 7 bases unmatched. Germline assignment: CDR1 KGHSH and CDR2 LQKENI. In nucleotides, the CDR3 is TGTGCCAGCTCACCCCCGAGACTAGCGGGAGAGTCCTACGAGCAGTACTTC. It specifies CASSPPRLAGESYEQYF.

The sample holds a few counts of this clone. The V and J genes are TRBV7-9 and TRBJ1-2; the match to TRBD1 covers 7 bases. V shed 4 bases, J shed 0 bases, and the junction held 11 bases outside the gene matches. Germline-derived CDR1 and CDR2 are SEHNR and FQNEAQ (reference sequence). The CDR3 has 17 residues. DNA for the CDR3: TGTGCCAGCAGCTCCGTCGCGGACAGGTTGTCTAACTATGGCTACACCTTC. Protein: CASSSVADRLSNYGYTF.

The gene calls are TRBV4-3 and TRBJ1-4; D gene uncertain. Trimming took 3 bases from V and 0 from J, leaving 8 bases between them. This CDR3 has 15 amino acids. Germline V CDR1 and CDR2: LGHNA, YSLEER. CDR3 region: CASSQGTTTNEKLFF. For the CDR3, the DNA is TGCGCCAGCAGCCAGGGCACAACAACTAATGAAAAACTGTTTTTT.

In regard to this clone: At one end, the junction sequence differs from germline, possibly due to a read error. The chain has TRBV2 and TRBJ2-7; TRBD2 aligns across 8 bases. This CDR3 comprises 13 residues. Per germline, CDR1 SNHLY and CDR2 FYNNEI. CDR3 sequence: CASRGLASHEQYF. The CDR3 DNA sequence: TGTGCCAGCAGAGGACTAGCCTCCCACGAGCAGTACTTC.

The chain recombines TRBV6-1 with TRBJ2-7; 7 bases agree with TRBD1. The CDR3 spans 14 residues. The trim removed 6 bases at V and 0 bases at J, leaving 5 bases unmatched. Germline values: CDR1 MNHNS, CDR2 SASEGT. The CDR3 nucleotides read TGTGCCAGCAGAGGGGGACAGAACTCCTACGAGCAGTACTTC. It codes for CASRGGQNSYEQYF.

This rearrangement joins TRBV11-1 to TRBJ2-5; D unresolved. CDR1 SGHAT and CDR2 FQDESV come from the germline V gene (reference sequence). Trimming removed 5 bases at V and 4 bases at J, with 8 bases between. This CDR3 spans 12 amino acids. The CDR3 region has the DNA TGTGCCAGCAGCCCTGCGCGAGAGACCCAGTACTTC. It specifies CASSPARETQYF.

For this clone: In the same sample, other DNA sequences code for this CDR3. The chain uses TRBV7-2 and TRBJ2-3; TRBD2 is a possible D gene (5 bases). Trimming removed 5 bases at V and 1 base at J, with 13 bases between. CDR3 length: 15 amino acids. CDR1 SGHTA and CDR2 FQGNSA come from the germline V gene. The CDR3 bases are TGTGCCAGCAGCCCGGACTCCCTGGGCACAGATACGCAGTATTTT. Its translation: CASSPDSLGTDTQYF.

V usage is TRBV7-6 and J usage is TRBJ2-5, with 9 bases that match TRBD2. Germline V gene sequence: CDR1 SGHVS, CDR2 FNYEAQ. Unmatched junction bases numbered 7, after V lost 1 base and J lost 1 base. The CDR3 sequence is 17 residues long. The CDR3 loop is CASSLGQLAGSQETQYF. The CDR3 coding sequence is TGTGCCAGCAGCTTAGGTCAGCTAGCGGGATCCCAAGAGACCCAGTACTTC.

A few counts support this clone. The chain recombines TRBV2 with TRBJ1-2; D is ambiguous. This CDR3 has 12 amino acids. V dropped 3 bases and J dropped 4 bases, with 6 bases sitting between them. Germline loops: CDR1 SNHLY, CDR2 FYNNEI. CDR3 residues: CASSEGPYGYTF. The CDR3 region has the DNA TGTGCCAGCAGTGAGGGCCCCTATGGCTACACCTTC.

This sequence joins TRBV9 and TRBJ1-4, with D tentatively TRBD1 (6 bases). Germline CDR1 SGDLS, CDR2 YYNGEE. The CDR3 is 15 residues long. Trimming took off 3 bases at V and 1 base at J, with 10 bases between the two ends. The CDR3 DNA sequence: TGTGCCAGCAGCGCCCAGGGGAGAACTAATGAAAAACTGTTTTTT. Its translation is CASSAQGRTNEKLFF.

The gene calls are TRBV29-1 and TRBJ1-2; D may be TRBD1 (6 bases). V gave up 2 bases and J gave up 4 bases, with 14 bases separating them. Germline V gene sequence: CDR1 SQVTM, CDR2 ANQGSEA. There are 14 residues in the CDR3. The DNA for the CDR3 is TGCAGCGTTGAAATGGCGGGGGGCGGCTATGGCTACACCTTC. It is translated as CSVEMAGGGYGYTF. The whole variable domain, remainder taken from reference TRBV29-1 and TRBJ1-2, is SAVISQKPSRDICQRGTSLTIQCQVDSQVTMMFWYRQQPGQSLTLIATANQGSEATYESGFVIDKFPISRPNLTFSTLTVSNMSPEDSSIYLCSVEMAGGGYGYTFGSGTRLTVV.

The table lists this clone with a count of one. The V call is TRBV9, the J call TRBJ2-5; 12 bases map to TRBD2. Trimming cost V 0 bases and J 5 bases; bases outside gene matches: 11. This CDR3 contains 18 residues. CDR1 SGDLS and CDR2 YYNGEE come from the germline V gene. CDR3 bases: TGTGCCAGCAGCGTAGTACTAGCGGGGGGCCGGTCGGGGGAGACCCAGTACTTC. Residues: CASSVVLAGGRSGETQYF.

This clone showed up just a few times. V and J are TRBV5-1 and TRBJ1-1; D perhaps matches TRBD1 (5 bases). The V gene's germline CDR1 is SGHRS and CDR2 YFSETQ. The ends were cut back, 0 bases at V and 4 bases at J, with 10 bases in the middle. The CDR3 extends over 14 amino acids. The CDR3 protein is CASSLAGGGTEAFF. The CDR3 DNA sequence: TGCGCCAGCAGCTTGGCCGGGGGGGGCACTGAAGCTTTCTTT. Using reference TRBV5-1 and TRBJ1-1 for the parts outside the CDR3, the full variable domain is KAGVTQTPRYLIKTRGQQVTLSCSPISGHRSVSWYQQTPGQGLQFLFEYFSETQRNKGNFPGRFSGRQFSNSRSEMNVSTLELGDSALYLCASSLAGGGTEAFFGQGTRLTVV.

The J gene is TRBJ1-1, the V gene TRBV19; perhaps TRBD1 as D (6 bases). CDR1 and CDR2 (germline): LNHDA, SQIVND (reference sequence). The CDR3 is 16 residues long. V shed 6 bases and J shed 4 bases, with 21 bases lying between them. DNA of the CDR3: TGTGCCAGTAGGTTTGGGGCCGGGGACATGGGCACTGAAGCTTTCTTT. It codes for CASRFGAGDMGTEAFF.

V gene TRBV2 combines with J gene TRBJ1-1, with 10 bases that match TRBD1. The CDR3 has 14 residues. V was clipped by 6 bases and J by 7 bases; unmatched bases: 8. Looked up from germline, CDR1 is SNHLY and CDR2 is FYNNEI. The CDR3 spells CASSGTGARFEAFF. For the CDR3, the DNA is TGTGCCAGCAGCGGGACAGGGGCGCGCTTTGAAGCTTTCTTT.

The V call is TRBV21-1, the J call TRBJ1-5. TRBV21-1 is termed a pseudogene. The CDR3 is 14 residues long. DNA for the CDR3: TGTGCCAGCAGCAGGCGGGAGGGCGGTCAGCCCCAGCATTTT. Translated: CASSRREGGQPQHF.

The DNA of the CDR3 is TGTGCCAGCTCCAGGGCAGAGGAGACCCAGTACTTC. Its protein product is CASSRAEETQYF. The chain uses TRBV7-8 and TRBJ2-5; D possibly corresponds to TRBD1 (5 bases). Germline-derived CDR1 and CDR2 are SGHVS and FQNEAQ. V gave up 8 bases and J gave up 5 bases, with 12 bases separating them. The CDR3 is 12 amino acids.

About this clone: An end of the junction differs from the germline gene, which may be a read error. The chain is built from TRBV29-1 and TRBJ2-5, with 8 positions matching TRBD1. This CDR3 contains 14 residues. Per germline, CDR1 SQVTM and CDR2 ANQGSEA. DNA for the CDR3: TGCAGCGCTGAAGGGACAGGCTGGGGGGAGACCCAGTACTTC. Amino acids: CSAEGTGWGETQYF.

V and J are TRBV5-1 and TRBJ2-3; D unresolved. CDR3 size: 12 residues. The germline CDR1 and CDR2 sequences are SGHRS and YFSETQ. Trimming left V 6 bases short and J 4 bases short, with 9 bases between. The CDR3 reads CASTIKPDTQYF. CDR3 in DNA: TGCGCCAGCACCATTAAGCCAGATACGCAGTATTTT.